These 26 T cell receptor beta chains were all obtained from the same sample, sequenced in a study of Graves' ophthalmopathy and Graves' hyperthyroidism. Amplification of TCR beta CDR3 regions used RNA transcripts. First-round RT-PCR used HTBI primers; second-round multiplex PCR followed. TCRdb itself ran the multiplex PCR reads through MiXCR, one entry per CDR3 protein. The sample consists of about 660,000 distinct CDR3 sequences, about 40% of them appearing once. The sequencing input was peripheral blood. All receptors derive from an adult man with Graves' ophthalmopathy.

As for this clonotype: This may stem from a read error, because a much larger clone lies one nucleotide away. This sequence joins TRBV7-2 and TRBJ2-7; TRBD1 aligns across 9 bases. CDR3 length: 15 amino acids. Germline V gene sequence: CDR1 SGHTA, CDR2 FQGNSA. The CDR3 DNA sequence: TGTGCCAGCGGCTTCGGACAGGGGTCCGCCTACGAGCAGTACTTC. Its protein is CASGFGQGSAYEQYF. Full variable domain (remainder filled in from reference TRBV7-2 and TRBJ2-7): GAGVSQSPSNKVTEKGKDVELRCDPISGHTALYWYRQSLGQGLEFLIYFQGNSAPDKSGLPSDRFSAERTGGSVSTLTIQRTQQEDSAVYLCASGFGQGSAYEQYFGPGTRLTVT.

The rearrangement links TRBV30 to TRBJ1-1; D call uncertain. CDR3 size: 12 residues. Germline assignment: CDR1 GTSNPN and CDR2 SVGIG (reference sequence). V was shortened by 4 bases and J by 0 bases, with 6 bases between the two germline ends. The CDR3 loop is CAWTDMNTEAFF. CDR3 DNA sequence: TGTGCCTGGACAGACATGAACACTGAAGCTTTCTTT.

This clonotype came up many times. The CDR3 coding sequence is TGTGCCAGCAGCACCGGGACGGCGGGGGCTAATGAAAAACTGTTTTTT. This translates into CASSTGTAGANEKLFF. V usage is TRBV7-9 and J usage is TRBJ1-4; D is perhaps TRBD1 (5 bases). CDR3 size: 16 residues. Trimming cost V 5 bases and J 3 bases, with 16 bases left between them. From germline, CDR1 is SEHNR and CDR2 FQNEAQ (reference sequence).

The chain joins TRBV25-1 to TRBJ2-7; no firm D call. Per germline, CDR1 MGHDK and CDR2 SYGVNS. The CDR3 length is 12 residues. Trimming took off 8 bases at V and 1 base at J, with 9 bases between the two ends. CDR3 amino acids: CASQGQSYEQYF. DNA for the CDR3: TGTGCCAGCCAAGGGCAGTCCTACGAGCAGTACTTC.

In this sample, this clonotype turned up a few times. This sequence joins TRBV14 and TRBJ1-1, with D perhaps TRBD1 (5 bases). Per the germline V gene, CDR1 is SGHDN and CDR2 is FVKESK. This CDR3 has 14 amino acids. Trimming cost V 3 bases and J 2 bases, with 10 bases left between them. Written as DNA, the CDR3 is TGTGCCAGCAGCCACAGAGGACATAACACTGAAGCTTTCTTT. Protein: CASSHRGHNTEAFF.

J is TRBJ1-4 and V is TRBV20-1, with TRBD1 matching over 7 bases. The junction had 7 bases not matched to a gene; V was cut back by 3 bases and J by 3 bases. The CDR3 is 15 amino acids. Germline CDR1 and CDR2: DFQATT and SNEGSKA (reference sequence). CDR3 sequence: CSAREGDSSNEKLFF. The CDR3 DNA is TGCAGTGCTAGGGAAGGGGACAGCTCTAATGAAAAACTGTTTTTT.

This chain uses TRBV4-2 with TRBJ2-7; D is undetermined. The germline V gene has CDR1 LGHNA and CDR2 YNFKEQ. This CDR3 has 14 amino acids. Trimming took off 1 base at V and 0 bases at J, with 7 bases between the two ends. CDR3 residues: CASSQAVISYEQYF. In DNA, the CDR3 is TGTGCCAGCAGCCAAGCGGTAATCTCCTACGAGCAGTACTTC.

This rearrangement joins TRBV20-1 to TRBJ2-7; D could derive from TRBD1 or TRBD2 (5 bases each). Germline loops: CDR1 DFQATT, CDR2 SNEGSKA (reference sequence). The CDR3 is 18 amino acids. The V end was cut by 3 bases, the J end by 0 bases, with 24 bases between. CDR3 sequence: CSASPPRGAARISYEQYF. The CDR3 DNA reads TGCAGTGCTAGCCCACCCAGAGGGGCAGCCAGAATCTCCTACGAGCAGTACTTC.

This clonotype was found a few times. The chain recombines TRBV24-1 with TRBJ2-3; D remains ambiguous. V lost 3 bases, J lost 1 base, and 10 bases lay in between. Per the germline V gene, CDR1 is KGHDR and CDR2 is SFDVKD. CDR3 length: 15 residues. CDR3 sequence (DNA): TGTGCCACCAGTGATGTGACCCGAGGCACAGATACGCAGTATTTT. It is translated as CATSDVTRGTDTQYF.

A note on this clonotype: This may be a read error: a much more frequent sequence differs by one nucleotide. The rearrangement joins TRBV6-1 to TRBJ1-2; 7 positions agree with TRBD1. The CDR3 consists of 15 residues. In germline, CDR1 is MNHNS, CDR2 SASEGT. The CDR3 loop reads CARSGYRGTSYGYTF. CDR3 DNA sequence: TGTGCCCGCAGTGGATACAGGGGAACCAGCTATGGCTACACCTTC.

The chain recombines TRBV24-1 with TRBJ1-1, with TRBD1 matching 10 bases. This CDR3 is built from 13 residues. Germline CDR1 is KGHDR and CDR2 is SFDVKD. V lost 2 bases and J lost 8; bases outside the gene matches: 1. The CDR3 coding sequence is TGTGCCACCAGTGATTGGGACAGGGGAGAAGCTTTCTTT. This translates into CATSDWDRGEAFF.

The chain joins TRBV7-2 to TRBJ1-4; unclear D gene. V was trimmed by 6 bases and J by 6 bases, leaving 11 bases between them. The germline V gene has CDR1 SGHTA and CDR2 FQGNSA. The CDR3 consists of 13 residues. For the CDR3, the DNA is TGTACCAGCAGAGGAGTTCCCGATGAAAAACTGTTTTTT. It codes for CTSRGVPDEKLFF. The whole variable domain, remainder taken from reference TRBV7-2 and TRBJ1-4, is GAGVSQSPSNKVTEKGKDVELRCDPISGHTALYWYRQSLGQGLEFLIYFQGNSAPDKSGLPSDRFSAERTGGSVSTLTIQRTQQEDSAVYLCTSRGVPDEKLFFGSGTQLSVL.

V gene TRBV15 combines with J gene TRBJ1-1; D gene ambiguous. This CDR3 comprises 13 residues. V lost 3 bases, J lost 0 bases, and 5 bases lay in between. Looked up from germline, CDR1 is LNHNV and CDR2 is YYDKDF (reference sequence). CDR3 nucleotides: TGTGCCACCAGCAGTTTGATGAACACTGAAGCTTTCTTT. Amino acids: CATSSLMNTEAFF.

This clonotype was seen ten or more times. V usage is TRBV6-5 and J usage is TRBJ2-5; D could derive from TRBD1 or TRBD2 (5 bases each). The CDR3 has 14 residues. CDR1 and CDR2 from the germline V gene are MNHEY and SVGAGI. Trimming removed 6 bases from V and 2 bases from J, with 13 bases in between. The CDR3 coding sequence is TGTGCCAGCAGCAACCGGGGCCTGCAAGAGACCCAGTACTTC. Translated: CASSNRGLQETQYF.

This chain joins TRBV20-1 and TRBJ1-1; weak D call: TRBD1 (6 bases). Germline CDR1 and CDR2: DFQATT and SNEGSKA (reference sequence). The V and J ends lost 4 bases and 3 bases respectively, with 18 bases between them. The CDR3 has 15 residues. CDR3 bases: TGCAGTGCTACGGGGGGGGGCTCCTCGGACACTGAAGCTTTCTTT. Amino acids: CSATGGGSSDTEAFF.

This clonotype came up many times. CDR3 sequence: CATSLGQGVAEQYF. CDR3 in DNA: TGTGCCACCAGTTTGGGACAGGGTGTAGCCGAGCAGTACTTC. The chain employs TRBV24-1 and TRBJ2-7; 9 nucleotides agree with TRBD1. This CDR3 contains 14 residues. Per germline, CDR1 KGHDR and CDR2 SFDVKD. Unmatched junction bases numbered 8, after V lost 6 bases and J lost 6 bases.

This clonotype came up many times. The V gene is TRBV6-5, the J gene TRBJ1-1; no reliable D call. Deletions cut 1 base from V and 8 bases from J, with 14 bases between. This CDR3 is 14 amino acids long. Per the germline V gene, CDR1 is MNHEY and CDR2 is SVGAGI. The CDR3 nucleotides read TGTGCCAGCAGTTACTTGCGCACCCGCCCCGAAGCTTTCTTT. It specifies CASSYLRTRPEAFF.

This clonotype was seen repeatedly, ten times or more. This sequence joins TRBV29-1 and TRBJ1-1; D is undetermined. V was pared by 2 bases and J by 0 bases, with 13 bases between. This CDR3 is built from 15 residues. The germline V gene encodes CDR1 SQVTM and CDR2 ANQGSEA. The CDR3 loop reads CSVEPGFSLNTEAFF. The CDR3 bases are TGCAGCGTTGAACCGGGTTTCTCGCTGAACACTGAAGCTTTCTTT.

This clonotype was seen at least ten times. V and J are TRBV29-1 and TRBJ1-3; D gene uncertain. This CDR3 has 14 residues. The V end lost 3 bases, the J end lost 0 bases, and 9 bases lay between the germline ends. Germline V lookup: CDR1 SQVTM, CDR2 ANQGSEA. Written as DNA, the CDR3 is TGCAGCGTTGAGGGCCCCAACTCTGGAAACACCATATATTTT. Amino acid sequence: CSVEGPNSGNTIYF.

This clonotype was seen a handful of times. The chain has TRBV6-1 and TRBJ2-7; D is possibly TRBD1 or TRBD2 (5 bases each). The CDR3 contains 15 residues. Trimming removed 6 bases at V and 3 bases at J, with 18 bases between. Per germline, CDR1 MNHNS and CDR2 SASEGT. CDR3 region: CASRRGASLSYEQYF. CDR3 coding DNA: TGTGCCAGCAGGAGAGGGGCTTCCTTAAGCTACGAGCAGTACTTC.

This clonotype came up many times. CDR3 protein: CAIRKNTEAFF. The CDR3 coding sequence is TGTGCCATCAGGAAGAACACTGAAGCTTTCTTT. V usage is TRBV10-3 and J usage is TRBJ1-1; D is ambiguous. V was trimmed by 6 bases and J by 1 base, leaving 3 bases between them. CDR1 and CDR2 (germline): ENHRY, SYGVKD. The CDR3 loop spans 11 amino acids.

The chain links TRBV6-6 to TRBJ1-4, with D possibly being TRBD2 (6 bases). The J call may be mistaken, given a closer DNA end match to TRBJ2-2. Germline CDR1 MNHNY, CDR2 SVGAGI (reference sequence). The CDR3 has 16 residues. The CDR3 reads CASSYSTGVGTGELFF. CDR3 coding DNA: TGTGCCAGCAGTTACTCGACGGGGGTAGGAACCGGGGAGCTGTTTTTT.

This clonotype was recorded a few times. The chain employs TRBV6-1 and TRBJ1-6; possibly TRBD1 for D (6 bases). V lost 1 base and J lost 10, with 14 bases in between. CDR1 and CDR2 from the germline V gene are MNHNS and SASEGT. The CDR3 extends over 15 amino acids. The CDR3 nucleotides read TGTGCCAGCAGTGAAGAGCTTAGGGGGATCTCACCCCTCCACTTT. Encoded protein: CASSEELRGISPLHF.

The chain joins TRBV13 to TRBJ2-6; D is uncertain. The V and J ends lost 5 bases and 0 bases respectively, with 11 bases between them. The CDR3 runs to 16 residues. Germline V gene lookup returns CDR1 PRHDT and CDR2 FYEKMQ (reference sequence). The CDR3 nucleotides read TGTGCCAGCAGCCACCCCAGGAGCTCTGGGGCCAACGTCCTGACTTTC. Residues: CASSHPRSSGANVLTF.

This clonotype was recorded only once. DNA of the CDR3: TGTGCCAGCAGCGACAGGACTAGCGGGAGCACAGATACGCAGTATTTT. Translating gives CASSDRTSGSTDTQYF. The rearrangement joins TRBV11-1 to TRBJ2-3; the match to TRBD2 covers 11 bases. The CDR3 covers 16 residues. Unmatched junction bases numbered 4, after V lost 5 bases and J lost 0 bases. Germline CDR1 SGHAT, CDR2 FQDESV (reference sequence).

To note about this clonotype: A much larger clone is a single base away; this may be a read error. Here the CDR3 omits its conserved ending phenylalanine or tryptophan, so a read error is the likely source. This chain links TRBV25-1 with TRBJ1-1; D remains unclear. The V end lost 5 bases, the J end lost 1 base, and 5 bases lay between the germline ends. Germline CDR1 is MGHDK and CDR2 is SYGVNS. This CDR3 region has 12 residues. Written as DNA, the CDR3 is TGTGCCAGCAGTTTCCCGAACACTGAAGCTTTCCTT. It is translated as CASSFPNTEAFL.